This TCR beta chain was observed in a study of blood T cell repertoires in COVID-19. The wider study: Cohort 3 donors were reported recovered after two negative PCRs, clearance, or symptom resolution. COVID-19 samples, acute and convalescent, were from the United States, Italy and Spain. T cells, B-cell-depleted T cells, or PBMCs supplied cDNA or gDNA.

This CDR3 has 16 amino acids. Losses at the gene ends were 0 bases for V and 4 bases for J; bases not matched to a gene: 5. Germline CDR1 and CDR2: LGHDT and YNNKEL (reference sequence). The assay was immunoSEQ multiplex PCR, and TCRdb's table has in-frame clones only and misses some. The profile shows 350,000 to 450,000 clones, 70% to 90% of them singletons. Donors were grouped by their self-reported clinical history. The sequenced sample was PBMCs or T cells enriched from blood (not recorded which). V and J are TRBV3-1 (or the pseudogene TRBV3-2) and TRBJ1-3; TRBD1 matches at 8 bases. The clonotype was recovered from a man in his forties or fifties in a cohort exposed to, infected with or recovered from COVID-19 (not recorded which). The CDR3 is CASSQDQGARGNTIYF. In nucleotides, the CDR3 is TGTGCCAGCAGCCAAGATCAGGGGGCAAGGGGAAACACCATATATTTT.